These 31 T cell receptor beta chains originate from one sample sequenced in a study of neoadjuvant anti-PD-1 for oral cavity cancer. Data came from immunoSEQ multiplex PCR; TCRdb stores just in-frame clones and leaves some out. The table shows about 16,000 clones, with 60% to 80% occurring only once. The material sequenced was PBMCs, taken before nivolumab (anti-PD-1) treatment. All receptors derive from a person between 40 and 85 years old with oral cavity squamous cell carcinoma.

There are a few counts of this clone. The chain couples TRBV19 to TRBJ1-5; D is undetermined. CDR1 is LNHDA and CDR2 is SQIVND in the germline V gene (reference sequence). V lost 4 bases to trimming and J lost 9 bases, with 25 bases between them. The CDR3 totals 17 residues. The CDR3 is CASSTYDRAARKRPQHF. The CDR3 coding sequence is TGTGCCAGTAGTACTTACGACCGGGCGGCCCGAAAGCGGCCCCAGCATTTT.

The V gene is TRBV4-1, the J gene TRBJ2-5, with D possibly TRBD2 on 6 matching bases. CDR3 size: 14 residues. Germline-derived CDR1 and CDR2 are MGHRA and YSYEKL. V lost 0 bases, J lost 2 bases, and 7 bases lay in between. DNA of the CDR3: TGCGCCAGCAGCCAAGAGGGGAGGCAAGAGACCCAGTACTTC. This codes for CASSQEGRQETQYF.

By sample fraction, this clone is medium-sized (0.01 to 0.1%). Here the CDR3 reads CASGAQGYEQYF. CDR3 nucleotides: TGTGCCAGCGGGGCCCAGGGGTACGAGCAGTACTTC. The rearrangement links TRBV25-1 to TRBJ2-7, with D maybe TRBD1 (6 bases). Trimming stripped 8 bases from V and 4 bases from J, with 12 bases between. The CDR3 is 12 amino acids. Germline values: CDR1 MGHDK, CDR2 SYGVNS.

This clone was detected once. The genes are TRBV7-9 and TRBJ2-1; 8 nucleotides match TRBD1. V was pared by 5 bases and J by 9 bases, with 15 bases of the junction left unmatched. CDR3 size: 16 residues. CDR1 and CDR2 (germline): SEHNR, FQNEAQ (reference sequence). CDR3 residues: CASSPHPRTGSPEQFF. The CDR3 DNA sequence: TGTGCCAGCAGCCCCCACCCGAGGACAGGGTCACCTGAGCAGTTCTTC. The whole variable domain, filled in from reference TRBV7-9 and TRBJ2-1, reads DTGVSQNPRHKITKRGQNVTFRCDPISEHNRLYWYRQTLGQGPEFLTYFQNEAQLEKSRLLSDRFSAERPKGSFSTLEIQRTEQGDSAMYLCASSPHPRTGSPEQFFGPGTRLTVL.

The CDR3 sequence: CASSAYTAPYGYTF. CDR3 DNA sequence: TGTGCCAGCAGTGCCTATACTGCGCCCTATGGCTACACCTTC. The rearrangement joins TRBV27 to TRBJ1-2; no reliable D call. The CDR3 covers 14 residues. Germline V CDR1 and CDR2: MNHEY, SMNVEV (reference sequence). Between the trimmed V and J ends, which lost 5 bases and 4 bases, there was a span of 14 bases.

By frequency in the sample, this clone is medium-sized. The chain links TRBV6-1 to TRBJ2-2; D gene uncertain. Germline CDR1 MNHNS, CDR2 SASEGT. V was shortened by 5 bases and J by 5 bases, with 12 bases between the two germline ends. The CDR3 is 14 amino acids. DNA for the CDR3: TGTGCCAGCAGTTCACGGGTCGAAACCGGGGAGCTGTTTTTT. The encoded protein is CASSSRVETGELFF.

The genes are TRBV7-2 and TRBJ2-5, with 14 positions matching TRBD2. Per germline, CDR1 SGHTA and CDR2 FQGNSA. CDR3 length: 16 residues. V trimming: 3 bases; J trimming: 7 bases; junction bases outside the gene matches: 7. CDR3 sequence: CASSFGLAGGQGTQYF. CDR3 sequence (DNA): TGTGCCAGCAGCTTCGGACTAGCGGGGGGCCAGGGGACCCAGTACTTC. Combining the CDR3 with reference TRBV7-2 and TRBJ2-5 gives the whole variable domain GAGVSQSPSNKVTEKGKDVELRCDPISGHTALYWYRQSLGQGLEFLIYFQGNSAPDKSGLPSDRFSAERTGGSVSTLTIQRTQQEDSAVYLCASSFGLAGGQGTQYFGPGTRLLVL.

V is TRBV6-1 and J is TRBJ1-5; unclear D gene. The germline V and J ends were trimmed by 2 bases and 4 bases, with 6 bases remaining between them. The CDR3 extends over 13 amino acids. In germline, CDR1 is MNHNS, CDR2 SASEGT. The chain's CDR3 is CASSEFFNQPQHF. In DNA, the CDR3 is TGTGCCAGCAGTGAATTCTTTAATCAGCCCCAGCATTTT.

The rearrangement links TRBV19 to TRBJ1-1, with 8 bases aligning to TRBD1. Per the germline V gene, CDR1 is LNHDA and CDR2 is SQIVND (reference sequence). Unmatched junction bases numbered 9, after V lost 3 bases and J lost 6 bases. The CDR3 extends over 15 amino acids. CDR3 amino acids: CASSILGQVKSEAFF. In DNA, the CDR3 is TGTGCCAGTAGTATTTTGGGACAGGTGAAATCTGAAGCTTTCTTT.

The chain has TRBV7-9 and TRBJ1-2; TRBD1 agrees at 7 bases. This CDR3 region has 15 residues. CDR1 is SEHNR, CDR2 FQNEAQ, per germline (reference sequence). Trimming took 3 bases from V and 6 from J; bases not matched to a gene: 10. The CDR3 protein is CASSFIEGARDGYTF. The DNA for the CDR3 is TGTGCCAGCAGCTTCATCGAGGGGGCCAGGGATGGCTACACCTTC. Supplemented by reference TRBV7-9 and TRBJ1-2, the full variable domain reads DTGVSQNPRHKITKRGQNVTFRCDPISEHNRLYWYRQTLGQGPEFLTYFQNEAQLEKSRLLSDRFSAERPKGSFSTLEIQRTEQGDSAMYLCASSFIEGARDGYTFGSGTRLTVV.

In nucleotides, the CDR3 is TGTGCCAGCAGTTTAGGTTGGAACACTGAAGCTTTCTTT. It yields the protein CASSLGWNTEAFF. The chain joins TRBV6-5 to TRBJ1-1, with D unresolved. The CDR3 totals 13 residues. The germline V gene encodes CDR1 MNHEY and CDR2 SVGAGI. V shed 4 bases and J shed 1 base, with 7 bases lying between them.

The rearrangement joins TRBV28 to TRBJ1-5; perhaps TRBD1 as D (6 bases). Trimming took 4 bases from V and 7 from J, leaving 14 bases between them. CDR1 is MDHEN, CDR2 SYDVKM, per germline. The CDR3 is made up of 14 amino acids. The CDR3 spells CASSSYREGQPQHF. CDR3 coding DNA: TGTGCCAGCAGTTCCTACAGGGAAGGCCAGCCCCAGCATTTT.

The chain employs TRBV7-2 and TRBJ2-7; 12 nucleotides match TRBD1. The germline CDR1 and CDR2 sequences are SGHTA and FQGNSA. V lost 5 bases, J lost 3 bases, and 5 bases stayed unmatched. This CDR3 spans 15 amino acids. CDR3 residues: CASSLGTGGVYEQYF. CDR3 coding DNA: TGTGCCAGCAGCCTCGGGACAGGGGGCGTCTACGAGCAGTACTTC. Full variable domain (outside the CDR3, taken from reference TRBV7-2 and TRBJ2-7): GAGVSQSPSNKVTEKGKDVELRCDPISGHTALYWYRQSLGQGLEFLIYFQGNSAPDKSGLPSDRFSAERTGGSVSTLTIQRTQQEDSAVYLCASSLGTGGVYEQYFGPGTRLTVT.

The chain combines TRBV5-4 with TRBJ2-1; D gene uncertain. The CDR3 has 12 residues. V lost 0 bases and J 10 bases, leaving 8 bases between the germline ends. Germline assignment: CDR1 SGHNT and CDR2 YYREEE (reference sequence). CDR3 region: CASSLGRREQFF. Here the CDR3 DNA reads TGTGCCAGCAGCTTGGGTCGTCGCGAGCAGTTCTTC.

The chain uses TRBV9 and TRBJ1-5, with D unresolved. From germline, CDR1 is SGDLS and CDR2 YYNGEE. The V gene lost 0 bases and the J gene lost 3 bases, with 10 bases spanning the gap. The CDR3 has 15 amino acids. CDR3 in DNA: TGTGCCAGCAGCGTAGGGTGGCAGCTCAATCAGCCCCAGCATTTT. The encoded protein is CASSVGWQLNQPQHF.

The chain couples TRBV6-5 to TRBJ1-4, with D possibly being TRBD1 (5 bases). With 6 bases removed from V and 4 bases from J, the gap between germline ends came to 12 bases. The CDR3 is made up of 14 amino acids. Germline V lookup: CDR1 MNHEY, CDR2 SVGAGI. CDR3 sequence: CASSMTAGNEKLFF. For the CDR3, the DNA is TGTGCCAGCAGCATGACAGCTGGTAATGAAAAACTGTTTTTT.

This CDR3 is CASSERGTSYNEQFF. CDR3 nucleotide sequence: TGTGCCAGCAGTGAAAGGGGGACGTCCTACAATGAGCAGTTCTTC. This chain links TRBV7-3 with TRBJ2-1, with D tentatively TRBD1 (6 bases). The CDR3 length is 15 residues. Per germline, CDR1 SGHTA and CDR2 FQGTGA. Trimming removed 6 bases from V and 1 base from J, with 13 bases in between.

The chain recombines TRBV30 with TRBJ1-6; perhaps TRBD1 as D (6 bases). In germline, CDR1 is GTSNPN, CDR2 SVGIG (reference sequence). V was trimmed by 4 bases and J by 10 bases, leaving 20 bases between them. The CDR3 runs to 15 residues. CDR3 amino acids: CAWTRGGGYRSPLHF. The CDR3 DNA reads as TGTGCCTGGACCCGCGGCGGGGGCTATAGGTCACCCCTCCACTTT. Looking up the rest from reference TRBV30 and TRBJ1-6 gives the full variable domain: SQTIHQWPATLVQPVGSPLSLECTVEGTSNPNLYWYRQAAGRGLQLLFYSVGIGQISSEVPQNLSASRPQDRQFILSSKKLLLSDSGFYLCAWTRGGGYRSPLHFGNGTRLTVT.

The CDR3 bases are TGTGCCTGGACCCTTACTTCCAGGGGACTAGCGATCTACAATGAGCAGTTCTTC. Translating it yields CAWTLTSRGLAIYNEQFF. The rearrangement joins TRBV30 to TRBJ2-1; 10 bases align to TRBD2. CDR3 length: 18 amino acids. Germline trimming cut 4 bases from V and 3 bases from J; bases unmatched to any gene: 15. Germline CDR1 is GTSNPN and CDR2 is SVGIG (reference sequence).

V usage is TRBV7-8 and J usage is TRBJ2-2; D unresolved. CDR3 size: 15 residues. Germline V gene sequence: CDR1 SGHVS, CDR2 FQNEAQ. The V end was cut by 4 bases, the J end by 4 bases, with 13 bases between. In nucleotides, the CDR3 is TGTGCCAGCAGCTCAGTCCGGCACGTCACCGGGGAGCTGTTTTTT. It specifies CASSSVRHVTGELFF.

The CDR3 DNA sequence: TGTGCCTGGAGTCGCCCCACAGGGGGCGGCTTGAACACTGAAGCTTTCTTT. This encodes CAWSRPTGGGLNTEAFF. The V gene is TRBV30, the J gene TRBJ1-1; 9 bases map to TRBD1. J gave up 0 bases and V 2 bases, and 10 bases lay outside the gene matches. Germline-derived CDR1 and CDR2 are GTSNPN and SVGIG (reference sequence). CDR3 size: 17 residues.

The V gene is TRBV10-3, the J gene TRBJ1-2, with TRBD1 identical over 10 bases. This CDR3 has 15 residues. The germline V gene encodes CDR1 ENHRY and CDR2 SYGVKD. V was clipped by 6 bases and J by 1 base; unmatched bases: 5. The DNA of the CDR3 is TGTGCCATCAGGGAGACAGGGGGCGGTAACTATGGCTACACCTTC. Protein sequence: CAIRETGGGNYGYTF.

This rearrangement joins TRBV2 to TRBJ2-1, with 8 bases aligning to TRBD2. The trim removed 4 bases at V and 8 bases at J, leaving 7 bases unmatched. Germline CDR1 and CDR2: SNHLY and FYNNEI. The CDR3 consists of 14 residues. CDR3 coding DNA: TGTGCCAGCAGTGCGGGAGGGCCGGGTTATGAGCAGTTCTTC. Its protein product is CASSAGGPGYEQFF.

The rearrangement links TRBV30 to TRBJ2-7; TRBD2 matches at 10 bases. CDR3 size: 15 residues. The V and J ends lost 3 bases and 2 bases, in that order; junction bases with no gene match: 7. CDR1 and CDR2 (germline): GTSNPN, SVGIG (reference sequence). The CDR3 region has the DNA TGTGCCTGGAGCGAGGGGGGGACTAGCGCCTACGAGCAGTACTTC. Translated, it gives CAWSEGGTSAYEQYF.

V and J are TRBV5-4 and TRBJ2-2; TRBD2 matches at 7 bases. The CDR3 spans 17 residues. Germline V CDR1 and CDR2: SGHNT, YYREEE (reference sequence). V trimming: 0 bases; J trimming: 7 bases; junction bases outside the gene matches: 12. The CDR3 DNA is TGTGCCAGCAGCTTGGGGGCTAGCGGAAAGGACGGCGGGGAGCTGTTTTTT. Protein product: CASSLGASGKDGGELFF. The full variable domain, with the rest looked up from reference TRBV5-4 and TRBJ2-2, is ETGVTQSPTHLIKTRGQQVTLRCSSQSGHNTVSWYQQALGQGPQFIFQYYREEENGRGNFPPRFSGLQFPNYSSELNVNALELDDSALYLCASSLGASGKDGGELFFGEGSRLTVL.

This clone is a singleton in its sample. The chain carries TRBV6-5 and TRBJ2-1, with 7 bases lining up with TRBD2. The germline gives CDR1 MNHEY, CDR2 SVGAGI. Losses at the gene ends were 10 bases for V and 7 bases for J; bases not matched to a gene: 13. This CDR3 comprises 14 residues. As DNA, the CDR3 is TGTGCCACCCAACGGGGGGAGTGGGTGAATGAGCAGTTCTTC. This codes for CATQRGEWVNEQFF.

The V gene is TRBV29-1, the J gene TRBJ2-1, with 7 nucleotides matching TRBD1. This CDR3 region has 13 residues. The germline V gene has CDR1 SQVTM and CDR2 ANQGSEA. The V segment lost 6 bases and the J segment 4 bases; nucleotides outside the gene matches: 6. The CDR3 here is CSVVDRAYNEQFF. The CDR3 DNA is TGCAGCGTCGTTGACAGGGCGTACAATGAGCAGTTCTTC.

This clone was detected a few times. This rearrangement joins TRBV18 to TRBJ2-2; D ambiguous. The CDR3 loop spans 15 amino acids. CDR1 is KGHSH and CDR2 is LQKENI in the germline V gene. Trimming removed 2 bases from V and 0 bases from J, with 7 bases in between. This CDR3 reads CASSPIDSNTGELFF. CDR3 sequence (DNA): TGTGCCAGCTCACCAATTGACTCGAACACCGGGGAGCTGTTTTTT.

A single count supports this clone. The gene calls are TRBV5-4 and TRBJ2-2; D not resolved. V was clipped by 2 bases and J by 6 bases, with 5 bases between them. Germline CDR1 reads SGHNT; CDR2 reads YYREEE (reference sequence). This CDR3 is built from 12 residues. DNA for the CDR3: TGTGCCAGCAGCTTTAATGCCGGGGAGCTGTTTTTT. This encodes CASSFNAGELFF.

The rearrangement links TRBV9 to TRBJ2-5, with D perhaps matching TRBD2 (6 bases). Germline V lookup: CDR1 SGDLS, CDR2 YYNGEE. The CDR3 extends over 14 amino acids. Trimming left V 2 bases short and J 4 bases short, with 12 bases between. CDR3 residues: CASSVGSGRETQYF. The CDR3 coding sequence is TGTGCCAGCAGCGTCGGTAGCGGTAGAGAGACCCAGTACTTC.

The genes are TRBV6-1 and TRBJ1-3, with no clear D. This CDR3 contains 18 residues. The V and J ends lost 1 base and 4 bases respectively, with 20 bases between them. CDR1 MNHNS and CDR2 SASEGT come from the germline V gene. The CDR3 nucleotides are TGTGCCAGCAGTGAAGGGTTTTTCGGGGAAAGACCCGGAAACACCATATATTTT. It codes for CASSEGFFGERPGNTIYF.